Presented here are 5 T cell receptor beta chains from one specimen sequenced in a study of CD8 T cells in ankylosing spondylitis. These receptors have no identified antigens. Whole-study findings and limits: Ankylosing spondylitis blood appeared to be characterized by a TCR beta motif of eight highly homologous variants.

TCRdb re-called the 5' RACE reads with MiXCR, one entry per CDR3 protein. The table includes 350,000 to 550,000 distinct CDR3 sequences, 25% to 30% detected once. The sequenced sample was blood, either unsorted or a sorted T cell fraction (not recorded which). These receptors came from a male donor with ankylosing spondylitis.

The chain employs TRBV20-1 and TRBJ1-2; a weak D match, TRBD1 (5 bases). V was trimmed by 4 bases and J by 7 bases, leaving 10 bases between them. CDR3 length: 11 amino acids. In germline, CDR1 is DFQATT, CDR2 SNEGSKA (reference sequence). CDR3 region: CSATGAAGYTF. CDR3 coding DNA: TGCAGTGCTACCGGGGCGGCTGGCTACACCTTC.

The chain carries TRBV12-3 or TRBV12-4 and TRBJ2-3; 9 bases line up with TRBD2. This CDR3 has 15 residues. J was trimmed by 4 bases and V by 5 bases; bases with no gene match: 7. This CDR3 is CASSAVSGSADTQYF. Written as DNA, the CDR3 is TGTGCCAGCAGTGCGGTTAGCGGGAGCGCAGATACGCAGTATTTT.

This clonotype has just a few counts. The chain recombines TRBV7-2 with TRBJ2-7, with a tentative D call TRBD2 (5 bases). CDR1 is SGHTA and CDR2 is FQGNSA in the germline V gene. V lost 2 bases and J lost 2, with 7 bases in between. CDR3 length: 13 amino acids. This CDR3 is CASSLTSPYEQYF. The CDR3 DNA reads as TGTGCCAGCAGCTTAACTAGTCCCTACGAGCAGTACTTC.

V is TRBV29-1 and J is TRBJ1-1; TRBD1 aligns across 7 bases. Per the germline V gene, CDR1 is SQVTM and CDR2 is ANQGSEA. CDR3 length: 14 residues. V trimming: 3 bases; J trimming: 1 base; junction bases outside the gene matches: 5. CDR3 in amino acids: CSVDRTGQNTEAFF. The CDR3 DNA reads TGCAGCGTTGATCGGACAGGACAGAACACTGAAGCTTTCTTT.

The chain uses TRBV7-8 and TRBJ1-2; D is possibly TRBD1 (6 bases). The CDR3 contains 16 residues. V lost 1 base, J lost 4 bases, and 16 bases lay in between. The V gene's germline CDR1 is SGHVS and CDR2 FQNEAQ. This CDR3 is CASSLGGAEARYGYTF. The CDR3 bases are TGTGCCAGCAGCTTAGGGGGGGCGGAAGCGCGCTATGGCTACACCTTC.